Shown below are 16 T cell receptor beta chains from a single sample sequenced in a study of blood T cell repertoires in COVID-19. Libraries were prepared by immunoSEQ multiplex PCR; TCRdb keeps only in-frame clonotypes and omits some of them. The table includes roughly 230,000 clones, 80% to 95% detected once. Sequenced: peripheral blood. The receptors were sampled from a man younger than 45 with COVID-19, enrolled during active disease.

The chain employs TRBV27 and TRBJ2-1; 7 bases agree with TRBD2. Trimming took 4 bases from V and 8 from J; bases not matched to a gene: 2. The CDR3 runs to 12 residues. Per the germline V gene, CDR1 is MNHEY and CDR2 is SMNVEV (reference sequence). In DNA, the CDR3 is TGTGCCAGCAGTTGGGGAGGGTATGAGCAGTTCTTC. As protein: CASSWGGYEQFF.

V usage is TRBV29-1 and J usage is TRBJ2-1; D possibly corresponds to TRBD1 (6 bases). Trimming left V 3 bases short and J 1 base short, with 10 bases between. This CDR3 comprises 14 residues. CDR1 and CDR2 from the germline V gene are SQVTM and ANQGSEA. The CDR3 sequence: CSVDITGSYNEQFF. In DNA form, the CDR3 reads TGCAGCGTTGATATTACAGGGTCCTACAATGAGCAGTTCTTC.

The V and J genes are TRBV3-1 (or the pseudogene TRBV3-2) and TRBJ2-2; 8 bases are a match to TRBD2. With V trimmed by 5 bases and J by 6 bases, 14 bases remained unmatched. This CDR3 spans 17 amino acids. Per germline, CDR1 LGHDT and CDR2 YNNKEL (reference sequence). The DNA for the CDR3 is TGTGCCAGCAGCTCCGGAGCGGGAGTGGGAAACGCCGGGGAGCTGTTTTTT. Its translation: CASSSGAGVGNAGELFF.

The V call is TRBV27, the J call TRBJ2-1; weak D call: TRBD2 (6 bases). Trimming shortened V by 0 bases and J by 7 bases, and 19 bases separated the two germline ends. Germline V gives CDR1 MNHEY, CDR2 SMNVEV (reference sequence). The length of the CDR3 is 17 residues. CDR3: CASSLSTSTSRDNEQFF. The CDR3 DNA follows: TGTGCCAGCAGTTTATCGACATCGACTAGTCGGGATAATGAGCAGTTCTTC.

The rearrangement joins TRBV5-1 to TRBJ2-5; unclear D gene. Trimming pared 4 bases from V and 1 base from J, leaving 8 bases between. Germline V lookup: CDR1 SGHRS, CDR2 YFSETQ. The CDR3 is 13 residues long. CDR3 nucleotide sequence: TGCGCCAGCAGCGCGGCGGCCCAAGAGACCCAGTACTTC. Its translation is CASSAAAQETQYF.

V and J are TRBV10-2 and TRBJ1-4; 8 bases map to TRBD1. The CDR3 contains 16 residues. Germline CDR1 is WSHSY and CDR2 is SAAADI. V shed 2 bases, J shed 3 bases, and the junction held 5 bases outside the gene matches. The CDR3 region has the DNA TGCGCCAGCAGTGAGGCAGGGGGCCTATCTAATGAAAAACTGTTTTTT. Translation: CASSEAGGLSNEKLFF.

The chain combines TRBV6-4 with TRBJ2-3; the match to TRBD2 covers 7 bases. The CDR3 sequence is 15 residues long. The germline V gene encodes CDR1 MRHNA and CDR2 SNTAGT. The ends lost 1 base at V and 3 bases at J; junction bases unmatched: 4. CDR3 coding DNA: TGTGCCAGCAGTGACTATTCGGGGGGAACAGATACGCAGTATTTT. It encodes CASSDYSGGTDTQYF.

V usage is TRBV28 and J usage is TRBJ1-2; D remains ambiguous. CDR3 length: 14 amino acids. The ends were cut back, 3 bases at V and 6 bases at J, with 14 bases in the middle. The V gene's germline CDR1 is MDHEN and CDR2 SYDVKM. CDR3 bases: TGTGCCAGCAGTTTGGCGGATCGGATCGATGGCTACACCTTC. This encodes CASSLADRIDGYTF.

The chain's CDR3 is CASSLGGKSTDTQYF. In DNA form, the CDR3 reads TGTGCCAGCTCACTCGGGGGAAAGAGCACAGATACGCAGTATTTT. The V gene is TRBV18, the J gene TRBJ2-3; TRBD2 might be the D (6 bases). The CDR3 consists of 15 residues. Germline V gene sequence: CDR1 KGHSH, CDR2 LQKENI. Trimming shortened V by 4 bases and J by 0 bases, and 11 bases separated the two germline ends. Looking up the rest from reference TRBV18 and TRBJ2-3 gives the full variable domain: NAGVMQNPRHLVRRRGQEARLRCSPMKGHSHVYWYRQLPEEGLKFMVYLQKENIIDESGMPKERFSAEFPKEGPSILRIQQVVRGDSAAYFCASSLGGKSTDTQYFGPGTRLTVL.

The chain uses TRBV7-9 and TRBJ1-2, with 11 nucleotides matching TRBD1. This CDR3 has 13 residues. Germline trimming cut 4 bases from V and 6 bases from J; bases unmatched to any gene: 1. The V gene's germline CDR1 is SEHNR and CDR2 FQNEAQ (reference sequence). CDR3 sequence reads: CASSSGQGDGYTF. CDR3 DNA sequence: TGTGCCAGCAGCTCGGGACAGGGGGATGGCTACACCTTC.

The rearrangement uses TRBV10-1 and TRBJ1-4; D is ambiguous. CDR3 length equals 13 residues. Per the germline V gene, CDR1 is WNHNN and CDR2 is SYGVQD (reference sequence). Trimming took off 4 bases at V and 8 bases at J, with 11 bases between the two ends. The CDR3 nucleotides are TGCGCCAGCAGTGTAAGGTCGGGGGAAAAACTGTTTTTT. This encodes CASSVRSGEKLFF.

The chain has TRBV30 and TRBJ2-3, with a weak D call TRBD2 (7 bases). V lost 0 bases and J lost 5, with 18 bases in between. The CDR3 extends over 16 amino acids. Germline assignment: CDR1 GTSNPN and CDR2 SVGIG (reference sequence). For the CDR3, the DNA is TGTGCCTGGAGTGTAAATTGGGGGGGGGCTGGAGATACGCAGTATTTT. It codes for CAWSVNWGGAGDTQYF. Full variable domain (rest looked up from reference TRBV30 and TRBJ2-3): SQTIHQWPATLVQPVGSPLSLECTVEGTSNPNLYWYRQAAGRGLQLLFYSVGIGQISSEVPQNLSASRPQDRQFILSSKKLLLSDSGFYLCAWSVNWGGAGDTQYFGPGTRLTVL.

DNA for the CDR3: TGTGCCAGCAGCCAAGCTGTCCAGGGCCGGGTCGGCTACACCTTC. This sequence encodes CASSQAVQGRVGYTF. The gene calls are TRBV3-1 (or the pseudogene TRBV3-2) and TRBJ1-2; perhaps TRBD1 as D (5 bases). CDR1 LGHDT and CDR2 YNNKEL come from the germline V gene (reference sequence). There are 15 residues in the CDR3. The V gene lost 1 base and the J gene lost 8 bases, with 17 bases spanning the gap.

V is TRBV29-1 and J is TRBJ1-4; possible D gene TRBD1, 5 bases. The CDR3 consists of 13 residues. V was trimmed by 4 bases and J by 5 bases, leaving 11 bases between them. Germline lookup yields CDR1 SQVTM and CDR2 ANQGSEA. The CDR3 loop reads CSVGMRQNEKLFF. Written as DNA, the CDR3 is TGCAGCGTTGGGATGAGACAGAATGAAAAACTGTTTTTT.

The genes are TRBV18 and TRBJ2-7, with 7 bases lining up with TRBD2. V lost 6 bases to trimming and J lost 2 bases; unmatched junction nucleotides: 4. The CDR3 loop spans 13 amino acids. The germline V gene has CDR1 KGHSH and CDR2 LQKENI. CDR3: CASSDAGAYEQYF. In DNA form, the CDR3 reads TGTGCCAGCTCTGACGCGGGGGCCTACGAGCAGTACTTC.

The V call is TRBV7-9, the J call TRBJ2-1, with TRBD2 matching over 11 bases. Germline values: CDR1 SEHNR, CDR2 FQNEAQ (reference sequence). V gave up 1 base and J gave up 10 bases; unmatched junction bases: 6. The CDR3 is 15 amino acids. The CDR3 bases are TGTGCCAGCAGCTTAGATAGCGGGGGGGCCTGGGAGCAGTTCTTC. It specifies CASSLDSGGAWEQFF.